These 8 T cell receptor beta chains came from one sample sequenced in a study of blood T cells in healthy people across ages. A sample-barcoded 5' primer and a J-beta primer mix were used in a second PCR of roughly 7 to 11 cycles. From the 5' RACE reads, TCRdb called clonotypes with MiXCR, one entry per CDR3 protein. The data show roughly 2 million distinct CDR3 sequences, roughly 49% seen once. Sequences were obtained from blood. These receptors came from a woman between 40 and 55 years old in good health.

The chain employs TRBV7-2 and TRBJ2-7; no clear D. The CDR3 runs to 12 residues. Germline CDR1 is SGHTA and CDR2 is FQGNSA. V lost 2 bases and J 7 bases, leaving 9 bases between the germline ends. The CDR3 loop is CASSLYVNEQYF. Written as DNA, the CDR3 is TGTGCCAGCAGCTTATACGTCAATGAGCAGTACTTC.

The V and J genes are TRBV28 and TRBJ1-2; D is perhaps TRBD1 (5 bases). The CDR3 has 14 residues. Germline CDR1 is MDHEN and CDR2 is SYDVKM. V was trimmed by 2 bases and J by 2 bases, leaving 9 bases between them. The CDR3 DNA sequence: TGTGCCAGCAGTTTACCGACAGAGAACTATGGCTACACCTTC. It codes for CASSLPTENYGYTF.

This clonotype appeared a single time. This chain connects TRBV28 to TRBJ1-1; possible D gene TRBD1, 5 bases. V was pared by 1 base and J by 1 base, with 13 bases between. Germline CDR1 MDHEN, CDR2 SYDVKM. The CDR3 is 16 residues long. Here the CDR3 reads CASSLSGRGGNTEAFF. The CDR3 DNA is TGTGCCAGCAGTTTATCCGGGAGGGGCGGGAACACTGAAGCTTTCTTT.

The rearrangement links TRBV6-2 or TRBV6-3 to TRBJ2-1, with 7 nucleotides matching TRBD1. This CDR3 contains 12 residues. J gave up 9 bases and V 11 bases, and 10 bases lay outside the gene matches. CDR1 is MNHEY and CDR2 is SVGEGT in the germline V gene. As DNA, the CDR3 is TGTGCCGGACAGGCCCCTTTGGGTGAGCAGTTCTTC. Encoded protein: CAGQAPLGEQFF.

This clonotype occurred a few times. V and J are TRBV28 and TRBJ2-5; 10 positions agree with TRBD1. This CDR3 spans 15 amino acids. Germline CDR1 reads MDHEN; CDR2 reads SYDVKM. V shed 5 bases, J shed 6 bases, and the junction held 9 bases outside the gene matches. The CDR3 sequence: CASSGGTGAKKTQYF. The CDR3 DNA sequence: TGTGCCAGCAGTGGGGGGACAGGGGCTAAGAAGACCCAGTACTTC.

A few counts support this clonotype. The V call is TRBV6-6, the J call TRBJ2-1, with a possible D match to TRBD1 (5 bases). The CDR3 has 13 residues. Germline V lookup: CDR1 MNHNY, CDR2 SVGAGI (reference sequence). Trimming left V 5 bases short and J 7 bases short, with 12 bases between. The CDR3 DNA is TGTGCCAGCAGTCCCAGGGTGGGAAATGAGCAGTTCTTC. It encodes CASSPRVGNEQFF.

The V gene is TRBV9, the J gene TRBJ2-5, with D tentatively TRBD1 (6 bases). Trimming stripped 4 bases from V and 5 bases from J, with 12 bases between. This CDR3 region has 13 residues. Germline CDR1 SGDLS, CDR2 YYNGEE. The DNA for the CDR3 is TGTGCCAGCAGCTGGACAGTCCGGGAGACCCAGTACTTC. Translating gives CASSWTVRETQYF.

The chain carries TRBV5-5 and TRBJ2-5, with TRBD1 matching 8 bases. Judging by the DNA end, TRBJ2-7 fits better; the J call may be wrong. The CDR3 extends over 15 amino acids. Germline V lookup: CDR1 SGHKS, CDR2 YYEKEE (reference sequence). CDR3 coding DNA: TGTGCCAGCAGCTCCGACAGGGGACCCTCCTACGAGCAGTACTTC. Protein sequence: CASSSDRGPSYEQYF.